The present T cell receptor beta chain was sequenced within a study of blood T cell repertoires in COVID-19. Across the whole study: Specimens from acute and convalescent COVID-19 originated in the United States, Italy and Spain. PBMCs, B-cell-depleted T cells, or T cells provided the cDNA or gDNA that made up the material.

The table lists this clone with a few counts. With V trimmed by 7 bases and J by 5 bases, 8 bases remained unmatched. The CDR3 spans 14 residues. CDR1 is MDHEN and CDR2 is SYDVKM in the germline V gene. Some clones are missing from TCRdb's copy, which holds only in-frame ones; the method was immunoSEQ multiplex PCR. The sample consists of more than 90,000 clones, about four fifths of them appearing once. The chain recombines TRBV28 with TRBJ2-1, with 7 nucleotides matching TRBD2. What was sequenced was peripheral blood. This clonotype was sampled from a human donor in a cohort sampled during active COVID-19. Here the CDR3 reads CASTPGLPNNEQFF. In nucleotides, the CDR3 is TGTGCCAGCACCCCGGGACTACCGAACAATGAGCAGTTCTTC. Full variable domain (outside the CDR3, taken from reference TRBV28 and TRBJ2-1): DVKVTQSSRYLVKRTGEKVFLECVQDMDHENMFWYRQDPGLGLRLIYFSYDVKMKEKGDIPEGYSVSREKKERFSLILESASTNQTSMYLCASTPGLPNNEQFFGPGTRLTVL.